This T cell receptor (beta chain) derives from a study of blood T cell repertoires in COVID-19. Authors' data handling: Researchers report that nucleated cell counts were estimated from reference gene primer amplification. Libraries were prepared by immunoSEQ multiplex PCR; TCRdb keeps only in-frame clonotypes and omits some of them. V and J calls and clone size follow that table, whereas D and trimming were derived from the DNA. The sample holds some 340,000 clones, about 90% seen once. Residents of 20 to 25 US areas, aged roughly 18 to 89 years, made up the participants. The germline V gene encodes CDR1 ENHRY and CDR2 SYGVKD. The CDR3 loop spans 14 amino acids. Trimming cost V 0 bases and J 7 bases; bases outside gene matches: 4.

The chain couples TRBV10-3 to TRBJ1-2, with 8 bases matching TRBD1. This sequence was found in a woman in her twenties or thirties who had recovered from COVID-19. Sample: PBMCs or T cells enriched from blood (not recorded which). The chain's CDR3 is CAISESSRGLGYTF. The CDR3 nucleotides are TGTGCCATCAGTGAGTCGAGCAGGGGGCTTGGCTACACCTTC.